This TCR beta chain was captured in a study of control samples from healthy donors and cancer patients. This CDR3 is built from 13 residues. Trimming pared 8 bases from V and 7 bases from J, leaving 17 bases between. CDR1 and CDR2 from the germline V gene are MNHEY and SVGAGI. Sequenced by immunoSEQ multiplex PCR; TCRdb stores in-frame clones only, minus some. The sample shows around 170,000 clones, around 88% of them seen only once. V is TRBV6-5 and J is TRBJ1-2; D perhaps matches TRBD1 (5 bases). The sequencing sample was made of blood. The clonotype comes from a woman aged 25-40 years in good health. The CDR3 is CASLSGTVRGYTF. The CDR3 coding sequence is TGTGCCAGCCTATCAGGGACGGTTCGTGGCTACACCTTC.